Included here is one T cell receptor beta chain sequence, with context. The antigen is not known. Sequence at one end of the junction differs from germline and may be a read error. This sample was included in a study of tumor and adjacent non-tumor tissue in lung cancer. Study as a whole: Around 4.4 million productive TCRbeta reads were obtained per sample on average. General observations from the study: Higher tumor TCR diversity was associated with shorter survival.

No cell sorting was done before RNA was extracted from the tissue. Germline lookup yields CDR1 ENHRY and CDR2 SYGVKD. The CDR3 consists of 11 residues. The library came from three nested PCR rounds adapted from ARM-PCR protocols. Via MiXCR, TCRdb re-called the multiplex PCR reads, giving one row per CDR3 protein. The sample contains 120,000 or so distinct CDR3 sequences, over 70% of which appear only once. The specimen was lung tumor tissue. The sequence was collected from a man between 65 and 85 years old with non-small cell lung cancer. The chain is built from TRBV10-3 and TRBJ1-2; D gene ambiguous. The CDR3 nucleotides read TGTGCCATCGGGGATCCAGATGGCCACACCTTC. Its translation is CAIGDPDGHTF.